These 28 T cell receptor beta chains came from one sample sequenced in a study of shared clonotypes between healthy human individuals. Libraries were prepared by immunoSEQ multiplex PCR; TCRdb keeps only in-frame clonotypes and omits some of them. The sample yields hundreds of thousands of clones, more than 70% seen once. Sequencing was done on a sample of memory CD4+ T cells sorted from blood. Regarding subset: CD45RA-negative fraction. Every receptor here comes from a woman under 40 in good health.

This chain uses TRBV13 with TRBJ1-1; D might be TRBD1 (5 bases). The V gene lost 4 bases and the J gene lost 5 bases, with 17 bases spanning the gap. The length of the CDR3 is 15 residues. CDR1 is PRHDT, CDR2 FYEKMQ, per germline (reference sequence). CDR3 residues: CASSYLTGAPTEAFF. In DNA, the CDR3 is TGTGCCAGCAGCTACCTTACTGGGGCGCCAACTGAAGCTTTCTTT.

Worth noting for this clone: This sample includes further DNA sequences coding for the same CDR3. This rearrangement joins TRBV6-1 to TRBJ2-1; D is tentatively TRBD1 or TRBD2 (6 bases each). The CDR3 spans 15 residues. Germline CDR1 reads MNHNS; CDR2 reads SASEGT. The ends were cut back, 1 base at V and 4 bases at J, with 11 bases in the middle. DNA for the CDR3: TGTGCCAGCAGTGAAGGGAGGGGGTCTTACAATGAGCAGTTCTTC. Translated, it gives CASSEGRGSYNEQFF.

This clone was seen a few times. The rearrangement links TRBV2 to TRBJ2-2; 7 positions match TRBD1. Germline CDR1 is SNHLY and CDR2 is FYNNEI. This CDR3 is 12 amino acids long. The J segment lost 7 bases and the V segment lost 7 bases, leaving 3 bases of the junction unmatched. CDR3: CASTRTGGELFF. DNA of the CDR3: TGTGCCAGCACCAGGACAGGCGGGGAGCTGTTTTTT.

The chain carries TRBV5-1 and TRBJ2-7; D may correspond to TRBD1 or TRBD2 (5 bases each). Germline CDR1 SGHRS, CDR2 YFSETQ. V shed 0 bases and J shed 4 bases, with 14 bases lying between them. This CDR3 comprises 15 residues. The CDR3 reads CASSLEGGGAYEQYF. CDR3 coding DNA: TGCGCCAGCAGCTTGGAAGGAGGTGGGGCTTACGAGCAGTACTTC.

The rearrangement uses TRBV7-6 and TRBJ1-2; D gene uncertain. This CDR3 is 15 amino acids long. Germline CDR1 and CDR2: SGHVS and FNYEAQ. V was pared by 4 bases and J by 2 bases, with 14 bases between. Here the CDR3 reads CASSYSVGQNYGYTF. The CDR3 coding sequence is TGTGCCAGCAGCTACTCAGTGGGCCAGAACTATGGCTACACCTTC. Complete variable domain (other parts from reference TRBV7-6 and TRBJ1-2): GAGVSQSPRYKVTKRGQDVALRCDPISGHVSLYWYRQALGQGPEFLTYFNYEAQQDKSGLPNDRFSAERPEGSISTLTIQRTEQRDSAMYRCASSYSVGQNYGYTFGSGTRLTVV.

The chain recombines TRBV27 with TRBJ2-7; D is possibly TRBD2 (6 bases). The germline CDR1 and CDR2 sequences are MNHEY and SMNVEV (reference sequence). The CDR3 is 15 residues long. Trimming removed 6 bases from V and 3 bases from J, with 18 bases in between. CDR3 nucleotides: TGTGCCAGCAGGCGAGGGACTCTGGGGCGCTACGAGCAGTACTTC. This gives the protein CASRRGTLGRYEQYF.

The J gene is TRBJ1-1, the V gene TRBV10-3; the D gene is possibly TRBD1 (5 bases). This CDR3 comprises 11 residues. Deletions cut 4 bases from V and 7 bases from J, with 7 bases between. CDR1 and CDR2 (germline): ENHRY, SYGVKD. The CDR3 is CAISGGDEAFF. In DNA form, the CDR3 reads TGTGCCATCAGTGGGGGGGATGAAGCTTTCTTT.

The V gene is TRBV11-2, the J gene TRBJ2-1; no firm D call. V lost 4 bases, J lost 10 bases, and 11 bases lay in between. This CDR3 contains 12 residues. Germline V gene lookup returns CDR1 SGHAT and CDR2 FQNNGV. CDR3 sequence (DNA): TGTGCCAGCAGCTCCAGACTCGGGGAGCAGTTCTTC. Its protein is CASSSRLGEQFF.

The table lists this clone with many counts. J is TRBJ1-2 and V is TRBV30; no reliable D call. Germline values: CDR1 GTSNPN, CDR2 SVGIG (reference sequence). V lost 5 bases to trimming and J lost 8 bases, with 9 bases between them. The CDR3 loop spans 10 amino acids. The CDR3 spells CAWGSRGYTF. DNA of the CDR3: TGTGCCTGGGGGTCTCGAGGCTACACCTTC.

The chain has TRBV10-3 and TRBJ2-2; perhaps TRBD1 as D (8 bases). With 6 bases removed from V and 5 bases from J, the gap between germline ends came to 19 bases. CDR1 is ENHRY, CDR2 SYGVKD, per germline. CDR3 length: 16 amino acids. CDR3 amino acids: CAIRDFRGRETGELFF. In nucleotides, the CDR3 is TGTGCCATCAGGGATTTCAGGGGGCGGGAGACCGGGGAGCTGTTTTTT.

The chain joins TRBV18 to TRBJ1-2; 10 bases fit TRBD1. This CDR3 region has 16 residues. Germline-derived CDR1 and CDR2 are KGHSH and LQKENI. Trimming removed 6 bases from V and 0 bases from J; junction bases left unmatched: 7. The DNA of the CDR3 is TGTGCCAGCTCGATCGGGACAGGGGAAACTAACTATGGCTACACCTTC. Residues: CASSIGTGETNYGYTF.

This clone was detected a few times. This sequence joins TRBV6-1 and TRBJ1-5; possibly TRBD1 for D (5 bases). The germline V gene encodes CDR1 MNHNS and CDR2 SASEGT. Trimming took 7 bases from V and 4 from J, leaving 11 bases between them. The CDR3 is 13 residues long. As DNA, the CDR3 is TGTGCCAGCAACGAACCAGGGAATCAGCCCCAGCATTTT. As protein: CASNEPGNQPQHF.

About this clone: The same CDR3 also results from other DNA sequences found in this sample. J is TRBJ2-5 and V is TRBV5-4; no definite D call. Trimming stripped 2 bases from V and 4 bases from J, with 9 bases between. Germline V gene data show CDR1 as SGHNT and CDR2 as YYREEE (reference sequence). The CDR3 runs to 13 residues. CDR3 residues: CASSFLPRETQYF. DNA for the CDR3: TGTGCCAGCAGCTTCCTACCTAGAGAGACCCAGTACTTC.

The chain uses TRBV29-1 and TRBJ1-1; unclear D gene. The CDR3 loop spans 13 amino acids. V was shortened by 4 bases and J by 5 bases, with 14 bases between the two germline ends. Germline CDR1 is SQVTM and CDR2 is ANQGSEA. The CDR3 here is CSVARLTGTEAFF. CDR3 DNA: TGCAGCGTTGCCAGGTTAACGGGGACTGAAGCTTTCTTT.

This clone has a single count. The rearrangement uses TRBV18 and TRBJ1-1; 9 bases are shared with TRBD1. This CDR3 is 14 amino acids long. CDR1 KGHSH and CDR2 LQKENI come from the germline V gene. Trimming removed 4 bases from V and 5 bases from J; junction bases left unmatched: 5. CDR3 bases: TGTGCCAGCTCACACGACAGGGGGGTTACTGAAGCTTTCTTT. This codes for CASSHDRGVTEAFF.

This clone was seen just once. The chain recombines TRBV5-4 with TRBJ2-3; the match to TRBD2 covers 7 bases. The CDR3 has 17 residues. Unmatched junction bases numbered 16, after V lost 7 bases and J lost 2 bases. CDR1 and CDR2 from the germline V gene are SGHNT and YYREEE (reference sequence). CDR3 nucleotides: TGTGCCAGCGGGTCGGTGGGTAGCGGGCGCCCCACAGATACGCAGTATTTT. Translated: CASGSVGSGRPTDTQYF. Filled out from reference TRBV5-4 and TRBJ2-3, the complete variable domain reads ETGVTQSPTHLIKTRGQQVTLRCSSQSGHNTVSWYQQALGQGPQFIFQYYREEENGRGNFPPRFSGLQFPNYSSELNVNALELDDSALYLCASGSVGSGRPTDTQYFGPGTRLTVL.

The rearrangement uses TRBV13 and TRBJ2-1; a weak D match, TRBD2 (6 bases). Trimming left V 5 bases short and J 5 bases short, with 13 bases between. CDR1 is PRHDT, CDR2 FYEKMQ, per germline (reference sequence). The CDR3 has 14 residues. CDR3 bases: TGTGCCAGCAGCCTCGGACTAATCGACAATGAGCAGTTCTTC. Translation: CASSLGLIDNEQFF.

The CDR3 bases are TGTGCCAGCACTAAGACGGAAAGCTCCTACGAGCAGTACTTC. Amino acid sequence: CASTKTESSYEQYF. The chain uses TRBV6-1 and TRBJ2-7; D ambiguous. Looked up from germline, CDR1 is MNHNS and CDR2 is SASEGT. V was pared by 7 bases and J by 0 bases, with 13 bases between. CDR3 length: 14 residues.

The chain has TRBV6-6 and TRBJ1-1; 8 nucleotides match TRBD1. The junction had 10 bases not matched to a gene; V was cut back by 7 bases and J by 0 bases. Per the germline V gene, CDR1 is MNHNY and CDR2 is SVGAGI (reference sequence). There are 16 residues in the CDR3. CDR3 amino acids: CASTGQGFGMNTEAFF. The CDR3 DNA follows: TGTGCCAGCACCGGACAGGGTTTCGGGATGAACACTGAAGCTTTCTTT.

The J gene is TRBJ2-7, the V gene TRBV9, with 7 bases identical to TRBD1. There are 15 residues in the CDR3. CDR1 is SGDLS and CDR2 is YYNGEE in the germline V gene. After removal of 4 bases from V and 2 bases from J, the junction contained 9 bases not matched to a gene. The CDR3 DNA reads TGTGCCAGCAGCCCGATCCGGGACAGCCCCTACGAGCAGTACTTC. Protein: CASSPIRDSPYEQYF.

This clone was counted only a few times. The chain is built from TRBV9 and TRBJ2-4; D is perhaps TRBD2 (6 bases). The germline V gene encodes CDR1 SGDLS and CDR2 YYNGEE. V was cut by 0 bases and J by 7 bases, with 14 bases left in between. The CDR3 has 15 amino acids. In DNA, the CDR3 is TGTGCCAGCAGCGTAGAAAGGGGAGGAGGGAACATTCAGTACTTC. Protein: CASSVERGGGNIQYF.

This clone was seen a handful of times. The rearrangement links TRBV30 to TRBJ1-6; 9 bases agree with TRBD1. Looked up from germline, CDR1 is GTSNPN and CDR2 is SVGIG (reference sequence). The CDR3 loop spans 14 amino acids. Trimming at V came to 1 base and at J to 10 bases, leaving 5 bases not matched to a gene. The CDR3 DNA reads as TGTGCCTGGAGTGGGGGGACAGGGTGGTCACCCCTCCACTTT. Amino acids: CAWSGGTGWSPLHF.

V and J are TRBV19 and TRBJ1-2; no definite D call. The V end was cut by 5 bases, the J end by 4 bases, with 11 bases between. Germline-derived CDR1 and CDR2 are LNHDA and SQIVND (reference sequence). The length of the CDR3 is 13 residues. The CDR3 loop reads CASSPPGSYGYTF. The CDR3 region has the DNA TGTGCCAGTAGTCCCCCGGGCAGCTATGGCTACACCTTC.

J is TRBJ2-5 and V is TRBV27; D ambiguous. The CDR3 spans 13 residues. The V gene lost 6 bases and the J gene lost 4 bases, with 12 bases spanning the gap. Germline loops: CDR1 MNHEY, CDR2 SMNVEV (reference sequence). The CDR3 DNA is TGTGCCAGCAGAAGGACCTCTTTAGAGACCCAGTACTTC. This gives the protein CASRRTSLETQYF.

The V call is TRBV11-2, the J call TRBJ2-7; TRBD2 matches at 11 bases. After removal of 6 bases from V and 0 bases from J, the junction contained 10 bases not matched to a gene. This CDR3 has 17 amino acids. Per the germline V gene, CDR1 is SGHAT and CDR2 is FQNNGV. CDR3 bases: TGTGCCAGCAGTTTCACGACTAGCGGGGAAAGCTCCTACGAGCAGTACTTC. As protein: CASSFTTSGESSYEQYF.

The chain couples TRBV6-6 to TRBJ2-5; D possibly matches TRBD1 or TRBD2 (5 bases each). This CDR3 region has 11 residues. From germline, CDR1 is MNHNY and CDR2 SVGAGI (reference sequence). Between the trimmed V and J ends, which lost 8 bases and 4 bases, there was a span of 8 bases. The CDR3 sequence is CASSGRETQYF. CDR3 DNA: TGTGCCAGCTCAGGGAGAGAGACCCAGTACTTC.

CDR3 in amino acids: CASSRSGNSYEQYF. CDR3 in DNA: TGTGCCAGCAGCCGTAGCGGGAACTCCTACGAGCAGTACTTC. J is TRBJ2-7 and V is TRBV27; the match to TRBD2 covers 8 bases. This CDR3 comprises 14 residues. With 6 bases clipped from V and 0 bases from J, the junction kept 4 bases outside the gene matches. Per the germline V gene, CDR1 is MNHEY and CDR2 is SMNVEV (reference sequence).

The sample holds a few counts of this clone. The chain recombines TRBV30 with TRBJ2-2; unclear D gene. This CDR3 region has 14 residues. Looked up from germline, CDR1 is GTSNPN and CDR2 is SVGIG (reference sequence). Trimming pared 5 bases from V and 0 bases from J, leaving 10 bases between. CDR3 sequence reads: CAWSRRANTGELFF. The CDR3 nucleotides read TGTGCCTGGTCAAGACGGGCGAACACCGGGGAGCTGTTTTTT.